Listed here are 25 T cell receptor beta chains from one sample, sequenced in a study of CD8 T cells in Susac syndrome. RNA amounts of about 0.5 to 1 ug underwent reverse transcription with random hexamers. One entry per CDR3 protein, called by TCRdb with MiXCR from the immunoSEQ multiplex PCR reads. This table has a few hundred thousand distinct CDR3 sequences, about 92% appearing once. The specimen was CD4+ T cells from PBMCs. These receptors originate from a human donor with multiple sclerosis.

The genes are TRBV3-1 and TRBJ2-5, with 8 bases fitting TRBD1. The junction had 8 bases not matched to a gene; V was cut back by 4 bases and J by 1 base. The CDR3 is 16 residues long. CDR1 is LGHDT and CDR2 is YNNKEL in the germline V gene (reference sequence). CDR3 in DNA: TGTGCCAGCAGCCGATACGCACAGGGGGGCCAAGAGACCCAGTACTTC. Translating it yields CASSRYAQGGQETQYF.

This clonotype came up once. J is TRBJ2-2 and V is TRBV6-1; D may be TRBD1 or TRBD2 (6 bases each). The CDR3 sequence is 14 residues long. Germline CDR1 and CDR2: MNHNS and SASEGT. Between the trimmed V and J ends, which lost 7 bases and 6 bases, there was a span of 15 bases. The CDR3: CASIDRGRPGELFF. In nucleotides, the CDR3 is TGTGCCAGCATCGACCGGGGGCGACCCGGGGAGCTGTTTTTT.

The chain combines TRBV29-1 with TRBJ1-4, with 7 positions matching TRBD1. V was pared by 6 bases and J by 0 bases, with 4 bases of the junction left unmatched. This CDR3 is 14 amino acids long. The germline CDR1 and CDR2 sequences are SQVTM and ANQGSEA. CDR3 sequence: CSVDTGATNEKLFF. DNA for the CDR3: TGCAGCGTAGATACAGGGGCAACTAATGAAAAACTGTTTTTT.

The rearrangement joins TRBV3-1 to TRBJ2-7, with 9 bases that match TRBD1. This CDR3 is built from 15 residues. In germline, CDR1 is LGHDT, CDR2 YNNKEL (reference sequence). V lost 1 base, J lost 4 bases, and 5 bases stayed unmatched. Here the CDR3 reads CASSQVGQGHYEQYF. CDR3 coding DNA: TGTGCCAGCAGCCAAGTGGGACAGGGCCATTACGAGCAGTACTTC.

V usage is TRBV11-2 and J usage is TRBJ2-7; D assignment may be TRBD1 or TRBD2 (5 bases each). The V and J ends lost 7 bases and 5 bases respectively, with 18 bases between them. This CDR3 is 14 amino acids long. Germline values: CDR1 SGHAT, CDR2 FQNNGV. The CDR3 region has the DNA TGTGCCAGCACCGCAACGGTGGGGGTCCACGAGCAGTACTTC. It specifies CASTATVGVHEQYF.

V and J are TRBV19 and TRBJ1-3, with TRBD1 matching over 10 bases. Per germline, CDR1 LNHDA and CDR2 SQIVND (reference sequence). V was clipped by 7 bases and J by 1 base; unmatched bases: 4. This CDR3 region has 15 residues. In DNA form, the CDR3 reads TGTGCCAGTAAGCGGGGACAGGGGTCTGGAAACACCATATATTTT. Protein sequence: CASKRGQGSGNTIYF.

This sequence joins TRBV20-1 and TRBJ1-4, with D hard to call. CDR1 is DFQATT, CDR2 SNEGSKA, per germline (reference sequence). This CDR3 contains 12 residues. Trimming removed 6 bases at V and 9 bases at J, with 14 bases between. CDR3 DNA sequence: TGCAGTGCGGACTGGCGGGGAAAAAAACTGTTTTTT. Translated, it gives CSADWRGKKLFF.

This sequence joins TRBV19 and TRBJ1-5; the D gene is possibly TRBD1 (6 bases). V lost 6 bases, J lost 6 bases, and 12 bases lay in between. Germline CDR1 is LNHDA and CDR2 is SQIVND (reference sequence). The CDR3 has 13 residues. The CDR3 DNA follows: TGTGCCAGTAGCGCAGGGGTGAGTCAGCCCCAGCATTTT. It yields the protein CASSAGVSQPQHF.

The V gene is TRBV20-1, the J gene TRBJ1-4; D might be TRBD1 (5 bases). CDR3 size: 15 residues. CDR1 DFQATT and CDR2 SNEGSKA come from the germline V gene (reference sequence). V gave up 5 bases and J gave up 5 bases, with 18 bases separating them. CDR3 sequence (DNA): TGCAGTGCTGGGGACCGACCACATCCCAATGAAAAACTGTTTTTT. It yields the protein CSAGDRPHPNEKLFF.

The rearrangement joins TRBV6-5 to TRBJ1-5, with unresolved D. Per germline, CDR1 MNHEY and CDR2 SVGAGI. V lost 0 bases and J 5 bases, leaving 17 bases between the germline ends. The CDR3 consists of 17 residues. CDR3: CASSYSKGLLLDQPQHF. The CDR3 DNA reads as TGTGCCAGCAGTTACTCGAAAGGGTTGTTACTAGATCAGCCCCAGCATTTT.

DNA for the CDR3: TGTGCCAGCAGTACACCGGGACAGGGCTCCTACAATGAGCAGTTCTTC. Translating gives CASSTPGQGSYNEQFF. This chain links TRBV6-2 or TRBV6-3 with TRBJ2-1; TRBD1 agrees at 9 bases. V trimming: 5 bases; J trimming: 0 bases; junction bases outside the gene matches: 5. CDR1 is MNHEY and CDR2 is SVGEGT in the germline V gene. The CDR3 loop spans 16 amino acids.

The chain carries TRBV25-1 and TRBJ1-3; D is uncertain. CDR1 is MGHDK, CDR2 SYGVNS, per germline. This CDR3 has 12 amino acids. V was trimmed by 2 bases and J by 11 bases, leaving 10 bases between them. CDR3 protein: CASSEMGMPIYF. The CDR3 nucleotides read TGTGCCAGCAGTGAAATGGGAATGCCCATATATTTT.

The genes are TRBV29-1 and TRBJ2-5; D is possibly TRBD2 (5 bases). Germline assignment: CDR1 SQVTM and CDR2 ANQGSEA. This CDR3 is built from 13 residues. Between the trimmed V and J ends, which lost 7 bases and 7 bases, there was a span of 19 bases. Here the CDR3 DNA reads TGCAGCGGCCTCCGAGGGTCCTCAGGGACCCAGTACTTC. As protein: CSGLRGSSGTQYF.

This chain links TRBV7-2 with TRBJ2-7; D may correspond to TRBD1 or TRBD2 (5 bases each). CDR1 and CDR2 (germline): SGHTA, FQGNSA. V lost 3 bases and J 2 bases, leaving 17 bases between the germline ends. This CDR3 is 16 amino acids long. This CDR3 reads CASSFGTRGGPYEQYF. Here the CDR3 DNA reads TGTGCCAGCAGCTTTGGGACGAGGGGCGGCCCCTACGAGCAGTACTTC.

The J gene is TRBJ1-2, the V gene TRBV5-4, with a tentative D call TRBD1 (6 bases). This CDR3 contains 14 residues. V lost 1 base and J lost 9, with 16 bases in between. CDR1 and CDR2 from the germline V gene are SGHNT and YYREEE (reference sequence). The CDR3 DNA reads TGTGCCAGCAGCTTGATAGGCAGGGGTAGGAGCTACACCTTC. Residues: CASSLIGRGRSYTF.

The chain's CDR3 is CSARVGGQDTIYF. CDR3 DNA sequence: TGCAGTGCTAGAGTCGGCGGACAAGACACCATATATTTT. The rearrangement links TRBV20-1 to TRBJ1-3; tentative D call: TRBD1 (5 bases). The CDR3 is 13 amino acids. Looked up from germline, CDR1 is DFQATT and CDR2 is SNEGSKA (reference sequence). Trimming left V 1 base short and J 8 bases short, with 12 bases between.

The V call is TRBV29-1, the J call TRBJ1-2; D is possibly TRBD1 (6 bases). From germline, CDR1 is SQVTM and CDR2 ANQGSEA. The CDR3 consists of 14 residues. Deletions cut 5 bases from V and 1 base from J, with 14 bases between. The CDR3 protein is CSVNGRTDNYGYTF. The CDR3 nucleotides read TGCAGCGTTAATGGCCGGACAGATAACTATGGCTACACCTTC.

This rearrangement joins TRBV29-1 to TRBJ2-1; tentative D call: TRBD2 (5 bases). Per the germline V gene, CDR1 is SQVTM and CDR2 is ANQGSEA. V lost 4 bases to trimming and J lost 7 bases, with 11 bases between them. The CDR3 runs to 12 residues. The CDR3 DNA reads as TGCAGCGTTGGTATGGGAGATAATGAGCAGTTCTTC. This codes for CSVGMGDNEQFF.

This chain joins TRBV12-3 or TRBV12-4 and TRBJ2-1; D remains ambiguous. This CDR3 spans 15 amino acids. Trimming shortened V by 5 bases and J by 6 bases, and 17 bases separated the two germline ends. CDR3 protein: CASSPLGGASNEQFF. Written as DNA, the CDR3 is TGTGCCAGCAGTCCCCTGGGTGGTGCGAGCAATGAGCAGTTCTTC.

Here the CDR3 DNA reads TGTGCCAGCAGTTTATCGGGCGGCTACACCTTC. Its translation: CASSLSGGYTF. This rearrangement joins TRBV12-3 or TRBV12-4 to TRBJ1-2, with D unclear. V lost 2 bases, J lost 8 bases, and 6 bases lay in between. The CDR3 runs to 11 residues.

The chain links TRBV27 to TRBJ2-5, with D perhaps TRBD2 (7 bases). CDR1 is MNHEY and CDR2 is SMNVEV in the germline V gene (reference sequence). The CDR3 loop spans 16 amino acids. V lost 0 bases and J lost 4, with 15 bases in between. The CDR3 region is CASSLSLGGAGETQYF. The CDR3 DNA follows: TGTGCCAGCAGTTTATCGTTAGGGGGGGCCGGAGAGACCCAGTACTTC.

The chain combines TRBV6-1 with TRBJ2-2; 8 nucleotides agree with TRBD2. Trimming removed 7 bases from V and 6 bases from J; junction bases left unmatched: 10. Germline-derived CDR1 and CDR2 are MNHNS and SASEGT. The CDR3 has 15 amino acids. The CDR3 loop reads CASIPGTSKAGELFF. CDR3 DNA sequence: TGTGCCAGCATCCCCGGGACTAGTAAGGCCGGGGAGCTGTTTTTT.

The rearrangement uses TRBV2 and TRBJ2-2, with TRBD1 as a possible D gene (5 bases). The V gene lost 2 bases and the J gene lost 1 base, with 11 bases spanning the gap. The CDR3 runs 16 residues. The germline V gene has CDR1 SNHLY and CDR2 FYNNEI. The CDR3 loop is CASSELSGLNTGELFF. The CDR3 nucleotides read TGTGCCAGCAGTGAACTGTCAGGGCTGAACACCGGGGAGCTGTTTTTT.

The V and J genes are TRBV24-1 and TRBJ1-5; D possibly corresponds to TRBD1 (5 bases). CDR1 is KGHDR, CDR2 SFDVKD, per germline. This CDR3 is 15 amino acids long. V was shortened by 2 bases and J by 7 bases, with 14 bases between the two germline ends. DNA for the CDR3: TGTGCCACCAGTGATTCCCGGGGCGCCGGGCAGCCCCAGCATTTT. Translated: CATSDSRGAGQPQHF.

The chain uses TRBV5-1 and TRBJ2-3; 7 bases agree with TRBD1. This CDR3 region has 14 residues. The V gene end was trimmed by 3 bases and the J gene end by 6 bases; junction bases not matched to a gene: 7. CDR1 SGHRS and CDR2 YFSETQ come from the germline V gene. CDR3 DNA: TGCGCCAGCAGCTACGGGACAGTGAGGGATACGCAGTATTTT. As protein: CASSYGTVRDTQYF.